What follows is one T cell receptor (beta chain) and its context. Its antigen is currently unknown. The V gene end was trimmed by 7 bases and the J gene end by 0 bases; junction bases not matched to a gene: 10. The germline gives CDR1 ENHRY, CDR2 SYGVKD. The CDR3 contains 17 residues. The table came from immunoSEQ multiplex PCR; TCRdb's copy has only in-frame clones and leaves some out. Seen here are some 80,000 clones, under 90% observed once, and the top ten hold 2% to 2.5%. The data were obtained in a study of T cell clones after liver transplantation. Notes on the study in general: Rather than being deleted, graft donor-reactive T cells may have moved into the graft. A significant post-transplant drop in circulating graft-donor-reactive CD4 TCRbeta sequences occurred in most of the 8 subjects. Donor-reactive sequences fell more than third party-reactive ones, suggesting partial deletion. In a couple of subjects, few donor cells limited the measurable donor-reactive repertoire.

The V gene is TRBV10-3, the J gene TRBJ2-3, with 10 bases aligning to TRBD2. The TCR was taken from a human patient who received a liver transplant. Some T cells may be transferred from the graft donor. The specimen comprised CD4+ T cells from blood, sampled roughly 48 months after liver transplant. The CDR3 is CAIKKIGTSESTDTQYF. CDR3 in DNA: TGTGCCATCAAGAAAATCGGGACTAGCGAGAGCACAGATACGCAGTATTTT.